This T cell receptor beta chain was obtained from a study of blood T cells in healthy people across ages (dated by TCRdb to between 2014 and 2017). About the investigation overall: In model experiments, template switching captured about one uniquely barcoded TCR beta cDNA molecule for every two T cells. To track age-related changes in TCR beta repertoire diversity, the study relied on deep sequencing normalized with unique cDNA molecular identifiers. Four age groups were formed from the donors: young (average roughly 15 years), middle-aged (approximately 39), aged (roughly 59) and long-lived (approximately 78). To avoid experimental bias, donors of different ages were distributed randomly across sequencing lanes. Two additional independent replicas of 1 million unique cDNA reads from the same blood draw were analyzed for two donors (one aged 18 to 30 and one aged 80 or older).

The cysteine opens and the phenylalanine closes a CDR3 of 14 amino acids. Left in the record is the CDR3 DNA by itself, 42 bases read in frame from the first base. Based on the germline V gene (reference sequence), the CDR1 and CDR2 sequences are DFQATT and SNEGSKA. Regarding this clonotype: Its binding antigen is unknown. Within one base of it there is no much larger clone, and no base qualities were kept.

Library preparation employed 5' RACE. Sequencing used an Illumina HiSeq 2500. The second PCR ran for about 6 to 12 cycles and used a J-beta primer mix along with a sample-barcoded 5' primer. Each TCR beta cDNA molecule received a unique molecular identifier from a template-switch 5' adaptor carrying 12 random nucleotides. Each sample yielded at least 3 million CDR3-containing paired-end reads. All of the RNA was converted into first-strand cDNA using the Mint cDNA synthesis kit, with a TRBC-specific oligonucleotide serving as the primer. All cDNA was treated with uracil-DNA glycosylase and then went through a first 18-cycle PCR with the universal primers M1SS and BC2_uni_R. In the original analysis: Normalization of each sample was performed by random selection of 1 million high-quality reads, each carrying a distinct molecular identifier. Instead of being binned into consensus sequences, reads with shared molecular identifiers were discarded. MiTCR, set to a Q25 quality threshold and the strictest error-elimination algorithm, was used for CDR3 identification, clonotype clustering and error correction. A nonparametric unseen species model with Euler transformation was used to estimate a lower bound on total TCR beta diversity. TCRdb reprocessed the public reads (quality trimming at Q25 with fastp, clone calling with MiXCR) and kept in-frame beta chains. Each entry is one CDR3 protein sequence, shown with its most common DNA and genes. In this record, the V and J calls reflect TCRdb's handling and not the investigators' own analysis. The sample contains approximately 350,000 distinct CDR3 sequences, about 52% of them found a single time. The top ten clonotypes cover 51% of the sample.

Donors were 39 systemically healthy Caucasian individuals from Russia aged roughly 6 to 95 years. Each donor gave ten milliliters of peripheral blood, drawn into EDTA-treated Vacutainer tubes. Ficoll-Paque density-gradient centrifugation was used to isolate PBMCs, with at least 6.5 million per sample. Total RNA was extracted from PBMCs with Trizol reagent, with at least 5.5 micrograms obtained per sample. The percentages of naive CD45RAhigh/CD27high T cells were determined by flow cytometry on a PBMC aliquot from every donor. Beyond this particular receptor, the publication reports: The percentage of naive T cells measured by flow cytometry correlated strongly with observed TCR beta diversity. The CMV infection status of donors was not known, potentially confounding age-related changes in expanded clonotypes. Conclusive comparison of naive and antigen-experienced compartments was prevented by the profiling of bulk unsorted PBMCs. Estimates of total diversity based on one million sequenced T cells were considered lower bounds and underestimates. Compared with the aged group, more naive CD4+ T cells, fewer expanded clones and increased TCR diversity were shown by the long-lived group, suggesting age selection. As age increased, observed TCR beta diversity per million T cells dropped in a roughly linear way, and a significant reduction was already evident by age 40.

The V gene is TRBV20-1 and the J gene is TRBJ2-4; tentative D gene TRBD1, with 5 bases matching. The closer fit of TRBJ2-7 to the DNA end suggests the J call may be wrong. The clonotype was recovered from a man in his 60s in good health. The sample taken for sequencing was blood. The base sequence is TGCAGTGCTAGAGGTACAGGCGGTTTGGGCGAGCAGTACTTC. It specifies CSARGTGGLGEQYF.